Each of the 32 T cell receptor beta chains below was sequenced from the same sample in a study of vaccination effects on CD4 cells after COVID-19. Antigens of these TCRs are unknown. Profiled with immunoSEQ multiplex PCR; TCRdb holds only in-frame clones, not every one. The data hold 70,000 to 75,000 clones, with approximately 70% observed a single time. Using viral peptide pools, the ViraFEST assay grew out antigen-specific CD4+ T cells prior to sequencing. Cells that had been cultured for nine to eleven days were the source of isolated CD4+ T cells. Absence of prior SARS-CoV-2 infection characterized the vaccine recipients, who showed negative nucleocapsid antibodies. The sequences come from CD4+ T cells from PBMCs cultured with HCoV-OC43 spike peptides, collected before COVID-19 vaccination. Subset of the sample: HCoV-OC43 spike overlapping peptide pool stimulation. All receptors come from a human donor who received a COVID-19 vaccine.

The CDR3 spells CASSPSTLAGRTDTQYF. Here the CDR3 DNA reads TGCGCCAGCAGCCCGTCTACGCTAGCGGGGCGTACAGATACGCAGTATTTT. The chain uses TRBV5-1 and TRBJ2-3; 9 positions agree with TRBD2. This CDR3 is built from 17 residues. Germline V CDR1 and CDR2: SGHRS, YFSETQ. V gave up 4 bases and J gave up 3 bases; unmatched junction bases: 12. The full variable domain, completed using reference TRBV5-1 and TRBJ2-3, is KAGVTQTPRYLIKTRGQQVTLSCSPISGHRSVSWYQQTPGQGLQFLFEYFSETQRNKGNFPGRFSGRQFSNSRSEMNVSTLELGDSALYLCASSPSTLAGRTDTQYFGPGTRLTVL.

V and J are TRBV7-2 and TRBJ1-1, with TRBD1 as a possible D gene (5 bases). The germline V gene has CDR1 SGHTA and CDR2 FQGNSA. V was trimmed by 2 bases and J by 0 bases, leaving 13 bases between them. The CDR3 has 16 amino acids. In nucleotides, the CDR3 is TGTGCCAGCAGCTTATGGCAGGGAGACATGAACACTGAAGCTTTCTTT. Translating gives CASSLWQGDMNTEAFF.

The chain has TRBV19 and TRBJ1-2; 7 bases align to TRBD1. Per the germline V gene, CDR1 is LNHDA and CDR2 is SQIVND (reference sequence). V was pared by 5 bases and J by 2 bases, with 11 bases of the junction left unmatched. The CDR3 sequence is 16 residues long. The CDR3 spells CASSVPPGQPNYGYTF. As DNA, the CDR3 is TGTGCCAGTAGTGTCCCCCCGGGACAGCCGAACTATGGCTACACCTTC. The entire variable domain, with the rest obtained from reference TRBV19 and TRBJ1-2, is as follows: DGGITQSPKYLFRKEGQNVTLSCEQNLNHDAMYWYRQDPGQGLRLIYYSQIVNDFQKGDIAEGYSVSREKKESFPLTVTSAQKNPTAFYLCASSVPPGQPNYGYTFGSGTRLTVV.

The chain combines TRBV20-1 with TRBJ1-5, with D uncertain. CDR1 DFQATT and CDR2 SNEGSKA come from the germline V gene (reference sequence). CDR3 length: 12 amino acids. The germline V and J ends were trimmed by 3 bases and 4 bases, with 7 bases remaining between them. DNA of the CDR3: TGCAGTGCTAGTCCTCCGAATCAGCCCCAGCATTTT. Translating gives CSASPPNQPQHF.

The chain has TRBV19 and TRBJ1-1, with 8 bases fitting TRBD1. J was trimmed by 2 bases and V by 0 bases; bases with no gene match: 5. The germline gives CDR1 LNHDA, CDR2 SQIVND (reference sequence). The CDR3 loop spans 16 amino acids. The CDR3 DNA follows: TGTGCCAGTAGTATAGAGACAGGGGTACCCAACACTGAAGCTTTCTTT. Translation gives CASSIETGVPNTEAFF.

This chain uses TRBV15 with TRBJ2-1; 10 nucleotides align to TRBD1. This CDR3 spans 17 amino acids. Germline V gene lookup returns CDR1 LNHNV and CDR2 YYDKDF (reference sequence). J lost 5 bases, V lost 0 bases, and 7 bases had no gene match. The CDR3 DNA reads as TGTGCCACCAGCAGAGAGAAAACAGGGACAGGGGACAATGAGCAGTTCTTC. It is translated as CATSREKTGTGDNEQFF.

This clone has a single count. The genes are TRBV5-5 and TRBJ1-2; 8 bases align to TRBD1. The germline V gene has CDR1 SGHKS and CDR2 YYEKEE (reference sequence). The CDR3 runs 16 residues. With 0 bases clipped from V and 3 bases from J, the junction kept 7 bases outside the gene matches. The CDR3 sequence: CASSLAPGTGDYGYTF. In DNA, the CDR3 is TGTGCCAGCAGCTTGGCCCCCGGGACAGGTGACTATGGCTACACCTTC.

The rearrangement uses TRBV7-9 and TRBJ2-6, with 7 nucleotides matching TRBD1. The CDR3 runs 17 residues. Germline V lookup: CDR1 SEHNR, CDR2 FQNEAQ (reference sequence). V lost 3 bases and J lost 3; bases outside the gene matches: 8. DNA for the CDR3: TGTGCCAGCAGCTTTAGGATAGGGGGCGGTGGGGCCAACGTCCTGACTTTC. The encoded protein is CASSFRIGGGGANVLTF.

The J gene is TRBJ2-5, the V gene TRBV7-2; 14 bases are a match to TRBD2. The CDR3 runs to 17 residues. Germline CDR1 SGHTA, CDR2 FQGNSA. Losses at the gene ends were 3 bases for V and 5 bases for J; bases not matched to a gene: 8. The chain's CDR3 is CASSLGLAGAIGETQYF. DNA of the CDR3: TGTGCCAGCAGCTTGGGACTAGCGGGGGCGATCGGCGAGACCCAGTACTTC.

This clone has a handful of counts. The rearrangement uses TRBV29-1 and TRBJ1-3; possible D gene TRBD1, 5 bases. The CDR3 is 12 residues long. Trimming shortened V by 4 bases and J by 8 bases, and 12 bases separated the two germline ends. CDR1 SQVTM and CDR2 ANQGSEA come from the germline V gene. The CDR3 protein is CSVGDWGDTIYF. Written as DNA, the CDR3 is TGCAGCGTTGGGGATTGGGGGGACACCATATATTTT.

This clone showed up just once. The V and J genes are TRBV19 and TRBJ1-5; D might be TRBD1 (5 bases). Germline V gene data show CDR1 as LNHDA and CDR2 as SQIVND (reference sequence). The V end lost 8 bases, the J end lost 4 bases, and 9 bases lay between the germline ends. The CDR3 contains 12 residues. CDR3 sequence reads: CASCWGNQPQHF. CDR3 nucleotides: TGTGCCAGTTGTTGGGGGAATCAGCCCCAGCATTTT.

This chain links TRBV7-8 with TRBJ1-4; 9 positions match TRBD1. V gave up 5 bases and J gave up 6 bases; unmatched junction bases: 19. Germline V gene lookup returns CDR1 SGHVS and CDR2 FQNEAQ. The CDR3 has 19 residues. CDR3: CASSNNRPGTGRGDEKLFF. For the CDR3, the DNA is TGTGCCAGCAGCAATAACCGTCCCGGGACAGGGAGAGGGGATGAAAAACTGTTTTTT.

The chain couples TRBV6-5 to TRBJ2-3; 9 positions match TRBD2. The J segment lost 6 bases and the V segment lost 7 bases, leaving 11 bases of the junction unmatched. This CDR3 region has 15 residues. Germline CDR1 and CDR2: MNHEY and SVGAGI. CDR3 in DNA: TGTGCCAGCACCGATCGGGGACTAGCATCGGATACGCAGTATTTT. This encodes CASTDRGLASDTQYF.

This chain uses TRBV29-1 with TRBJ2-1; 9 bases match TRBD1. V was pared by 6 bases and J by 12 bases, with 12 bases of the junction left unmatched. The CDR3 has 13 amino acids. The germline V gene encodes CDR1 SQVTM and CDR2 ANQGSEA. DNA of the CDR3: TGCAGCGTGTTCGGACAGGGGACCCTAGGGCAGTTCTTC. Translated: CSVFGQGTLGQFF.

The genes are TRBV14 and TRBJ1-2, with D unclear. Germline CDR1 is SGHDN and CDR2 is FVKESK. The CDR3 is 12 amino acids. Deletions cut 4 bases from V and 7 bases from J, with 10 bases between. The CDR3 nucleotides read TGTGCCAGCAGCCTTACCGGTGGTGGCTACACCTTC. Translating it yields CASSLTGGGYTF.

The genes are TRBV9 and TRBJ2-5; 8 nucleotides agree with TRBD1. The CDR3 spans 14 residues. V shed 4 bases and J 3 bases; nucleotides not matched to a gene: 5. Germline V gene data show CDR1 as SGDLS and CDR2 as YYNGEE. The CDR3 protein is CASSPGQGEETQYF. The CDR3 DNA reads TGTGCCAGCAGCCCCGGACAGGGAGAAGAGACCCAGTACTTC.

V and J are TRBV9 and TRBJ1-3; D possibly corresponds to TRBD1 (6 bases). From germline, CDR1 is SGDLS and CDR2 YYNGEE. This CDR3 has 15 amino acids. The germline V and J ends were trimmed by 0 bases and 0 bases, with 7 bases remaining between them. The CDR3: CASSVGDTSGNTIYF. CDR3 DNA sequence: TGTGCCAGCAGCGTAGGGGACACCTCTGGAAACACCATATATTTT.

The chain is built from TRBV3-1 (or the pseudogene TRBV3-2) and TRBJ2-2; D possibly corresponds to TRBD1 (5 bases). V was clipped by 1 base and J by 3 bases, with 9 bases between them. Germline V lookup: CDR1 LGHDT, CDR2 YNNKEL (reference sequence). CDR3 length: 15 residues. The CDR3 region has the DNA TGTGCCAGCAGCCAAGTACCAGGGTACACCGGGGAGCTGTTTTTT. This encodes CASSQVPGYTGELFF.

This clone appeared once. This rearrangement joins TRBV19 to TRBJ1-1, with 7 bases that match TRBD1. The length of the CDR3 is 15 residues. The V gene's germline CDR1 is LNHDA and CDR2 SQIVND (reference sequence). J was trimmed by 1 base and V by 6 bases; bases with no gene match: 8. CDR3 loop: CASSAPGTANTEAFF. In DNA form, the CDR3 reads TGTGCCAGTAGCGCCCCCGGGACAGCGAACACTGAAGCTTTCTTT.

The CDR3 region is CSASPAVPTDTQYF. In DNA, the CDR3 is TGCAGTGCTAGTCCGGCGGTACCCACAGATACGCAGTATTTT. V usage is TRBV20-1 and J usage is TRBJ2-3; D remains unclear. Trimming cost V 3 bases and J 2 bases, with 12 bases left between them. The CDR3 is made up of 14 amino acids. Germline assignment: CDR1 DFQATT and CDR2 SNEGSKA (reference sequence).

The chain recombines TRBV2 with TRBJ1-2; D unclear. The germline V gene has CDR1 SNHLY and CDR2 FYNNEI. V lost 3 bases and J lost 8, with 13 bases in between. This CDR3 contains 13 residues. The CDR3 DNA reads as TGTGCCAGCAGTGACAGCACGGGGAGGGGCTACACCTTC. It encodes CASSDSTGRGYTF. Supplemented by reference TRBV2 and TRBJ1-2, the full variable domain reads EPEVTQTPSHQVTQMGQEVILRCVPISNHLYFYWYRQILGQKVEFLVSFYNNEISEKSEIFDDQFSVERPDGSNFTLKIRSTKLEDSAMYFCASSDSTGRGYTFGSGTRLTVV.

This chain connects TRBV4-2 to TRBJ2-3; D is uncertain. Germline-derived CDR1 and CDR2 are LGHNA and YNFKEQ. The V gene lost 4 bases and the J gene lost 0 bases, with 14 bases spanning the gap. The CDR3 contains 16 residues. The CDR3 here is CASSLTLSASTDTQYF. CDR3 nucleotide sequence: TGTGCCAGCAGCCTTACTCTTTCTGCCAGCACAGATACGCAGTATTTT.

The V call is TRBV6-5, the J call TRBJ1-4; D gene unclear. The germline V gene has CDR1 MNHEY and CDR2 SVGAGI. The germline V and J ends were trimmed by 7 bases and 3 bases, with 12 bases remaining between them. The CDR3 extends over 14 amino acids. CDR3 loop: CASKRSGANEKLFF. The CDR3 DNA reads as TGTGCCAGCAAGAGAAGCGGGGCTAATGAAAAACTGTTTTTT.

The J gene is TRBJ1-2, the V gene TRBV28, with 9 bases fitting TRBD1. The CDR3 spans 16 residues. Germline values: CDR1 MDHEN, CDR2 SYDVKM. V lost 4 bases, J lost 4 bases, and 10 bases stayed unmatched. The CDR3 DNA reads as TGTGCCAGCAGTTACCGGGACAGGGTCGATGGCTATGGCTACACCTTC. Amino acid sequence: CASSYRDRVDGYGYTF.

CDR3 amino acids: CASSLTGNTEAFF. DNA for the CDR3: TGTGCCAGCTCACTGACAGGGAACACTGAAGCTTTCTTT. The gene calls are TRBV18 and TRBJ1-1, with TRBD1 as a possible D gene (6 bases). CDR3 length equals 13 residues. Germline loops: CDR1 KGHSH, CDR2 LQKENI. Deletions cut 4 bases from V and 1 base from J, with 7 bases between.

This clone was counted once. This chain joins TRBV5-1 and TRBJ2-2; a weak D match, TRBD1 (6 bases). The CDR3 length is 16 residues. The germline V and J ends were trimmed by 3 bases and 4 bases, with 16 bases remaining between them. Germline V CDR1 and CDR2: SGHRS, YFSETQ. The CDR3 reads CASSWNSGVGTGELFF. The CDR3 bases are TGCGCCAGCAGCTGGAACTCAGGGGTAGGCACCGGGGAGCTGTTTTTT.

The V gene is TRBV4-1, the J gene TRBJ1-2; a possible D gene is TRBD1 (6 bases). V gave up 0 bases and J gave up 0 bases, with 17 bases separating them. The CDR3 spans 18 residues. Germline V gives CDR1 MGHRA, CDR2 YSYEKL. The DNA of the CDR3 is TGCGCCAGCAGCCAAGACAACTTGATGACAGGAGCTAACTATGGCTACACCTTC. Its protein product is CASSQDNLMTGANYGYTF.

This chain connects TRBV3-1 (or the pseudogene TRBV3-2) to TRBJ1-4, with unresolved D. The V gene lost 4 bases and the J gene lost 4 bases, with 13 bases spanning the gap. The germline gives CDR1 LGHDT, CDR2 YNNKEL (reference sequence). This CDR3 region has 15 residues. CDR3 DNA sequence: TGTGCCAGCAGCCCCACGGGGAGCCTTAATGAAAAACTGTTTTTT. Its translation: CASSPTGSLNEKLFF.

The chain combines TRBV19 with TRBJ1-2; D gene uncertain. The CDR3 is made up of 13 amino acids. The V end lost 4 bases, the J end lost 7 bases, and 13 bases lay between the germline ends. Germline assignment: CDR1 LNHDA and CDR2 SQIVND (reference sequence). In DNA, the CDR3 is TGTGCCAGTAGTAGCTACCCCTGGGGTGGCTACACCTTC. This translates into CASSSYPWGGYTF.

This chain joins TRBV6-5 and TRBJ2-7; D may be TRBD2 (6 bases). The V gene's germline CDR1 is MNHEY and CDR2 SVGAGI. This CDR3 is 14 amino acids long. Trimming left V 6 bases short and J 3 bases short, with 15 bases between. DNA of the CDR3: TGTGCCAGCAGCCCCCTGGGAGGAGGCTACGAGCAGTACGTC. Protein sequence: CASSPLGGGYEQYV.

This chain uses TRBV6-6 with TRBJ1-4; 8 bases agree with TRBD1. The length of the CDR3 is 18 residues. The germline V gene has CDR1 MNHNY and CDR2 SVGAGI (reference sequence). J lost 0 bases, V lost 5 bases, and 11 bases had no gene match. CDR3 in DNA: TGTGCCAGCAGTCCGAACAGGGGGGCCACTGCAACTAATGAAAAACTGTTTTTT. Translated, it gives CASSPNRGATATNEKLFF.

This clone occurred a few times. The CDR3 DNA is TGTGCCAGCAGTTGGGGGACGGAAGCTTTCTTT. It encodes CASSWGTEAFF. The rearrangement joins TRBV12-3 or TRBV12-4 to TRBJ1-1; the D gene is possibly TRBD1 (5 bases). The CDR3 is 11 residues long. The V end was cut by 4 bases, the J end by 8 bases, with 8 bases between.